One sample yielded the 25 T cell receptor beta chains listed below, sequenced in a study of T-cell reconstitution after alpha-beta-depleted transplantation in children. The authors prepared the TCRbeta library with unique molecular identifiers. A single record per CDR3 protein comes from TCRdb applying MiXCR to the PCR reads. This table has roughly 500,000 distinct CDR3 sequences, about 10% appearing once. Specimen: PBMCs, collected before TCRalphabeta/CD19-depleted stem cell transplant. Receptors were obtained from a child aged 2 to 10 with inherited bone marrow failure, due to receive a stem cell transplant.

This clonotype was seen ten or more times. The V and J genes are TRBV27 and TRBJ2-1; D is perhaps TRBD1 or TRBD2 (5 bases each). The CDR3 length is 15 residues. V lost 6 bases to trimming and J lost 0 bases, with 12 bases between them. Germline V gives CDR1 MNHEY, CDR2 SMNVEV (reference sequence). The CDR3 nucleotides read TGTGCCAGCAGCCCACGGGACCCCTCCTACAATGAGCAGTTCTTC. Amino acid sequence: CASSPRDPSYNEQFF.

This clonotype was seen a handful of times. This chain connects TRBV5-6 to TRBJ2-7, with 7 bases matching TRBD2. The CDR3 has 14 amino acids. Germline V gene lookup returns CDR1 SGHDT and CDR2 YYEEEE. With V trimmed by 2 bases and J by 1 base, 3 bases remained unmatched. CDR3 sequence: CASSFRGESYEQYF. In nucleotides, the CDR3 is TGTGCCAGCAGCTTCCGGGGGGAATCCTACGAGCAGTACTTC.

A few counts support this clonotype. V and J are TRBV5-1 and TRBJ2-2; 8 bases align to TRBD2. The CDR3 consists of 17 residues. Germline V lookup: CDR1 SGHRS, CDR2 YFSETQ. J gave up 4 bases and V 4 bases, and 12 bases lay outside the gene matches. CDR3 sequence: CASSKSGTSVSTGELFF. CDR3 DNA sequence: TGCGCCAGCAGCAAATCCGGGACTAGTGTTAGCACCGGGGAGCTGTTTTTT.

As to this clonotype: One base away lies a much larger clone, so this may be a sequencing read error. The chain joins TRBV4-2 to TRBJ2-5, with D uncertain. Between the trimmed V and J ends, which lost 1 base and 0 bases, there was a span of 9 bases. The CDR3 totals 15 residues. CDR1 and CDR2 from the germline V gene are LGHNA and YNFKEQ. CDR3 nucleotides: TGTGCCAGCAGCCAAGTCTCCGGAGACCAAGAGACCCAGTACTTC. Amino acids: CASSQVSGDQETQYF.

Note on this clonotype: One base away lies a much larger clone, so this may be a sequencing read error. CDR3 bases: TGTGCCAGCAGCGAGCGGACAGGCACAGATACGCAGTATTTT. Residues: CASSERTGTDTQYF. The chain recombines TRBV7-2 with TRBJ2-3; the D gene is possibly TRBD1 (6 bases). CDR1 is SGHTA, CDR2 FQGNSA, per germline. The CDR3 runs to 14 residues. Deletions cut 5 bases from V and 1 base from J, with 10 bases between.

The chain employs TRBV29-1 and TRBJ2-3; 9 nucleotides match TRBD1. The junction had 6 bases not matched to a gene; V was cut back by 6 bases and J by 2 bases. This CDR3 contains 14 residues. The germline CDR1 and CDR2 sequences are SQVTM and ANQGSEA. CDR3 sequence reads: CSVEGQGDTDTQYF. The CDR3 region has the DNA TGCAGCGTAGAGGGACAGGGTGACACAGATACGCAGTATTTT.

Only one count was recorded for this clonotype. The germline gene is not matched at one end of the junction; a read error may be the cause. This rearrangement joins TRBV4-1 to TRBJ2-7, with 7 bases aligning to TRBD2. CDR1 and CDR2 from the germline V gene are MGHRA and YSYEKL. The CDR3 extends over 14 amino acids. CDR3 loop: CASGPGLVQYEQYF. CDR3 sequence (DNA): TGTGCCAGCGGCCCTGGACTAGTCCAATACGAGCAGTACTTC.

This clonotype was seen repeatedly, ten times or more. The rearrangement joins TRBV5-1 to TRBJ2-7; TRBD2 is a possible D gene (6 bases). The V gene lost 4 bases and the J gene lost 3 bases, with 20 bases spanning the gap. CDR1 and CDR2 from the germline V gene are SGHRS and YFSETQ. The CDR3 sequence is 16 residues long. CDR3 nucleotides: TGCGCCAGCAGCCCGAGGCGGGACGCCGGGTTCTACGAGCAGTACTTC. Encoded protein: CASSPRRDAGFYEQYF.

This clonotype was seen ten or more times. The chain has TRBV5-1 and TRBJ1-4; possible D gene TRBD1, 5 bases. In germline, CDR1 is SGHRS, CDR2 YFSETQ. Between the trimmed V and J ends, which lost 0 bases and 8 bases, there was a span of 17 bases. The CDR3 consists of 16 residues. The CDR3: CASSLGPDGAGEKLFF. In DNA form, the CDR3 reads TGCGCCAGCAGCTTGGGCCCCGACGGGGCTGGCGAAAAACTGTTTTTT.

This clonotype was seen ten or more times. V is TRBV12-3 or TRBV12-4 and J is TRBJ2-7, with D perhaps assigned TRBD1 or TRBD2 (5 bases each). The ends were cut back, 6 bases at V and 3 bases at J, with 15 bases in the middle. The CDR3 spans 14 residues. The CDR3 spells CASSRGPSHYEQYF. The CDR3 DNA reads TGTGCCAGCAGCCGGGGACCCTCACACTACGAGCAGTACTTC.

This clonotype has a count of ten or more. The chain employs TRBV18 and TRBJ2-2; D unresolved. V lost 6 bases and J lost 7, with 6 bases in between. Germline V gene lookup returns CDR1 KGHSH and CDR2 LQKENI. The CDR3 runs 11 residues. The CDR3 nucleotides read TGTGCCAGCTCGACTGTCGGGGAGCTGTTTTTT. Encoded protein: CASSTVGELFF.

The chain combines TRBV25-1 with TRBJ2-7; D remains ambiguous. The CDR3 extends over 12 amino acids. Germline assignment: CDR1 MGHDK and CDR2 SYGVNS. The V and J ends lost 3 bases and 13 bases respectively, with 16 bases between them. The CDR3 sequence: CASSDYPGTLYF. The DNA for the CDR3 is TGTGCCAGCAGTGATTACCCAGGCACCCTTTACTTC.

This clonotype came up many times. The chain has TRBV4-3 and TRBJ2-3, with D possibly matching TRBD2 (5 bases). V lost 0 bases, J lost 3 bases, and 7 bases lay in between. The CDR3 length is 14 residues. Germline CDR1 is LGHNA and CDR2 is YSLEER. CDR3 bases: TGCGCCAGCAGCCAAGAATGGAGGACAGATACGCAGTATTTT. Encoded protein: CASSQEWRTDTQYF.

This clonotype has at least ten counts. The chain uses TRBV30 and TRBJ2-7, with D tentatively TRBD2 (8 bases). CDR3 size: 19 residues. V was shortened by 1 base and J by 5 bases, with 30 bases between the two germline ends. The V gene's germline CDR1 is GTSNPN and CDR2 SVGIG (reference sequence). The CDR3 nucleotides read TGTGCCTGGAGTGCTCTGAGGGGGCCGGGTGCGGGAGGTCTCCACGAGCAGTACTTC. Translation: CAWSALRGPGAGGLHEQYF.

V gene TRBV27 combines with J gene TRBJ1-6; D possibly corresponds to TRBD1 (6 bases). This CDR3 has 15 amino acids. With 5 bases removed from V and 5 bases from J, the gap between germline ends came to 13 bases. Germline values: CDR1 MNHEY, CDR2 SMNVEV (reference sequence). CDR3 region: CASSVTGLNNSPLHF. CDR3 sequence (DNA): TGTGCCAGCAGTGTTACAGGGCTAAATAATTCACCCCTCCACTTT.

This clonotype was seen many times. The genes are TRBV29-1 and TRBJ1-2; unclear D gene. The CDR3 covers 12 residues. Germline loops: CDR1 SQVTM, CDR2 ANQGSEA. Trimming took off 3 bases at V and 2 bases at J, with 7 bases between the two ends. CDR3 sequence reads: CSVEERNYGYTF. CDR3 DNA sequence: TGCAGCGTTGAGGAACGGAACTATGGCTACACCTTC.

The J gene is TRBJ2-3, the V gene TRBV10-3; 8 bases agree with TRBD2. The CDR3 spans 16 residues. V trimming: 0 bases; J trimming: 7 bases; junction bases outside the gene matches: 9. Germline-derived CDR1 and CDR2 are ENHRY and SYGVKD. The CDR3 DNA follows: TGTGCCATCAGTGAGTCCCCAGCGGGAGTCTGGAATACGCAGTATTTT. Its protein product is CAISESPAGVWNTQYF.

This clonotype was detected only a few times. The chain combines TRBV20-1 with TRBJ1-2; D remains unclear. Germline V gene data show CDR1 as DFQATT and CDR2 as SNEGSKA (reference sequence). V lost 5 bases and J 0 bases, leaving 16 bases between the germline ends. CDR3 size: 15 residues. The CDR3 DNA sequence: TGCAGTGCTCCGCCCCGGGCCCTTTCTAACTATGGCTACACCTTC. Translating it yields CSAPPRALSNYGYTF.

This clonotype was detected a few times. One end of the junction is discordant with germline, which a read error may explain. The chain links TRBV7-9 to TRBJ2-5; no firm D call. Germline loops: CDR1 SEHNR, CDR2 FQNEAQ (reference sequence). This CDR3 spans 13 amino acids. The CDR3 region has the DNA TGTGCCAGCAGCATAGCCCCCATTGAGACCCAGTACTTC. It yields the protein CASSIAPIETQYF.

This clonotype appeared a few times. The J gene is TRBJ1-1, the V gene TRBV4-1; D is undetermined. Germline assignment: CDR1 MGHRA and CDR2 YSYEKL. The CDR3 has 14 amino acids. V was pared by 4 bases and J by 0 bases, with 9 bases between. This CDR3 reads CASSPLVLNTEAFF. CDR3 in DNA: TGCGCCAGCAGCCCGCTTGTGCTGAACACTGAAGCTTTCTTT.

This clonotype has a count of ten or more. This chain joins TRBV6-5 and TRBJ2-7; D remains unclear. This CDR3 has 13 residues. The V end lost 7 bases, the J end lost 0 bases, and 10 bases lay between the germline ends. Per germline, CDR1 MNHEY and CDR2 SVGAGI. This CDR3 reads CASTSWGSYEQYF. The CDR3 DNA sequence: TGTGCCAGCACCAGCTGGGGCTCCTACGAGCAGTACTTC.

The sample holds many counts of this clonotype. This rearrangement joins TRBV10-3 to TRBJ2-7; no clear D gene. CDR1 is ENHRY, CDR2 SYGVKD, per germline. The V and J ends lost 5 bases and 4 bases respectively, with 12 bases between them. This CDR3 region has 13 residues. The CDR3 bases are TGTGCCATCAGTTCGAGTCGGAGTTACGAGCAGTACTTC. As protein: CAISSSRSYEQYF.

Many counts were recorded for this clonotype. The rearrangement joins TRBV12-3 or TRBV12-4 to TRBJ2-7; 7 nucleotides match TRBD2. There are 16 residues in the CDR3. Losses at the gene ends were 2 bases for V and 3 bases for J; bases not matched to a gene: 10. The CDR3 sequence: CASSLIRGVSNYEQYF. The CDR3 DNA reads TGTGCCAGCAGTTTAATACGGGGGGTGAGTAACTACGAGCAGTACTTC.

In its sample, this clonotype was seen many times. The chain carries TRBV10-3 and TRBJ2-1; D is tentatively TRBD1 or TRBD2 (5 bases each). The CDR3 is 18 residues long. V was clipped by 6 bases and J by 0 bases, with 21 bases between them. The germline CDR1 and CDR2 sequences are ENHRY and SYGVKD. The CDR3 loop is CAISHAIYTGGSYNEQFF. DNA of the CDR3: TGTGCCATCAGCCACGCGATTTATACAGGAGGCTCCTACAATGAGCAGTTCTTC.

V and J are TRBV5-1 and TRBJ2-7; 7 nucleotides line up with TRBD2. The germline CDR1 and CDR2 sequences are SGHRS and YFSETQ. This CDR3 is 15 amino acids long. J was trimmed by 6 bases and V by 0 bases; bases with no gene match: 9. The CDR3 protein is CASSLGVGRELEQYF. DNA for the CDR3: TGCGCCAGCAGCTTGGGAGTGGGGCGGGAGCTCGAGCAGTACTTC.